The rows below give T cell receptor beta chains drawn from one sample of a study of blood T cell repertoires in COVID-19. Clones were sequenced by immunoSEQ multiplex PCR, and TCRdb holds only the in-frame ones, with some missing. The profile covers 95,000 to 110,000 clones, with about 92% appearing a single time and approximately 17% taken by the ten largest. The sequenced sample was peripheral blood. The receptors were gathered from a woman aged 80 or over in a cohort sampled during active COVID-19. Each CDR3 is given with its conserved first and last residue. A D gene is named only where the DNA matches it firmly. Not all rows give a size; the values are once, few, many and, for expanded clones, a class.

CDR3aa: CASSFGGRDFYEQYF; CDR3nt: TGTGCCAGCAGCTTCGGCGGGAGAGATTTCTACGAGCAGTACTTC; abundance: NA; v_gene: TRBV11-2; d_gene: TRBD2; len: 15; j_gene: TRBJ2-7
CDR3aa: CASRDGSEQFF; CDR3nt: TGTGCCAGCAGGGACGGGAGTGAGCAGTTCTTC; abundance: once; v_gene: TRBV3-1/TRBV3-2; d_gene: NA; len: 11; j_gene: TRBJ2-1
CDR3aa: CASSPAGPGMNTEAFF; CDR3nt: TGTGCCAGCAGCCCGGCAGGGCCAGGTATGAACACTGAAGCTTTCTTT; abundance: NA; v_gene: TRBV7-3; d_gene: NA; len: 16; j_gene: TRBJ1-1
CDR3aa: CASTPPDQETQYF; CDR3nt: TGTGCCAGTACCCCGCCAGACCAAGAGACCCAGTACTTC; abundance: NA; v_gene: TRBV6-4; d_gene: NA; len: 13; j_gene: TRBJ2-5
CDR3aa: CASSARFLDRVMEQFF; CDR3nt: TGTGCCAGCAGTGCCCGGTTTCTGGACAGGGTCATGGAGCAGTTCTTC; abundance: NA; v_gene: TRBV27; d_gene: TRBD1; len: 16; j_gene: TRBJ2-1
CDR3aa: CASSAGGSGANVLTF; CDR3nt: TGTGCCAGTAGTGCAGGGGGCTCTGGGGCCAACGTCCTGACTTTC; abundance: NA; v_gene: TRBV19; d_gene: TRBD1; len: 15; j_gene: TRBJ2-6
CDR3aa: CATSHNMRDRGPSEAFF; CDR3nt: TGTGCCACCAGTCACAACATGCGCGACAGGGGTCCTTCTGAAGCTTTCTTT; abundance: once; v_gene: TRBV24-1; d_gene: TRBD1; len: 17; j_gene: TRBJ1-1
CDR3aa: CASSIGGPTEAFF; CDR3nt: TGTGCCAGCAGCATAGGGGGCCCCACTGAAGCTTTCTTT; abundance: NA; v_gene: TRBV7-3; d_gene: TRBD1; len: 13; j_gene: TRBJ1-1
CDR3aa: CASSFRTSGIDTQYF; CDR3nt: TGTGCCAGCAGCTTTCGGACTAGCGGGATAGATACGCAGTATTTT; abundance: NA; v_gene: TRBV7-3; d_gene: TRBD2; len: 15; j_gene: TRBJ2-3
CDR3aa: CASSQERGLLGELFF; CDR3nt: TGTGCCAGCAGCCAAGAGCGGGGCTTGTTAGGGGAGCTGTTTTTT; abundance: NA; v_gene: TRBV3-1/TRBV3-2; d_gene: NA; len: 15; j_gene: TRBJ2-2
CDR3aa: CASTLNGGNYNEQFF; CDR3nt: TGCGCCAGCACGCTAAACGGGGGAAACTACAATGAGCAGTTCTTC; abundance: NA; v_gene: TRBV5-1; d_gene: NA; len: 15; j_gene: TRBJ2-1
CDR3aa: CASSLGTGPNAEAFF; CDR3nt: TGTGCCAGCAGCCTAGGGACAGGCCCGAACGCTGAAGCTTTCTTT; abundance: NA; v_gene: TRBV3-1/TRBV3-2; d_gene: TRBD1; len: 15; j_gene: TRBJ1-1
CDR3aa: CASSLDGQPQHF; CDR3nt: TGTGCCAGCAGCTTGGACGGTCAGCCCCAGCATTTT; abundance: NA; v_gene: TRBV5-4; d_gene: NA; len: 12; j_gene: TRBJ1-5
CDR3aa: CAISPSGGQVIEQFF; CDR3nt: TGTGCCATCAGCCCTAGCGGGGGGCAGGTTATTGAGCAGTTCTTC; abundance: NA; v_gene: TRBV10-3; d_gene: TRBD2; len: 15; j_gene: TRBJ2-1
CDR3aa: CASSLIGTGSSGANVLTF; CDR3nt: TGCGCCAGCAGCTTGATCGGGACAGGGAGCTCTGGGGCCAACGTCCTGACTTTC; abundance: NA; v_gene: TRBV5-1; d_gene: TRBD1; len: 18; j_gene: TRBJ2-6
CDR3aa: CASSQDGTSGSPYEQYF; CDR3nt: TGCGCCAGCAGCCAAGATGGGACTAGCGGGAGTCCGTACGAGCAGTACTTC; abundance: NA; v_gene: TRBV4-1; d_gene: TRBD2; len: 17; j_gene: TRBJ2-7
CDR3aa: CASSLGGEDFF; CDR3nt: TGTGCCAGCAGCTTAGGGGGCGAAGACTTCTTC; abundance: NA; v_gene: TRBV11-2; d_gene: NA; len: 11; j_gene: TRBJ1-2
CDR3aa: CASGLAGVQPQHF; CDR3nt: TGTGCTAGTGGTTTGGCCGGGGTTCAGCCCCAGCATTTT; abundance: few; v_gene: TRBV12-5; d_gene: NA; len: 13; j_gene: TRBJ1-5
CDR3aa: CASSPGGVGSPLHF; CDR3nt: TGTGCCAGCAGCCCGGGGGGGGTCGGTTCACCCCTCCACTTT; abundance: NA; v_gene: TRBV7-3; d_gene: NA; len: 14; j_gene: TRBJ1-6
CDR3aa: CASSQDFLGGNEQFF; CDR3nt: TGCGCCAGCAGCCAAGATTTTCTGGGGGGAAATGAGCAGTTCTTC; abundance: NA; v_gene: TRBV4-1; d_gene: NA; len: 15; j_gene: TRBJ2-1
CDR3aa: CASSLWQNVYEQYF; CDR3nt: TGTGCCAGCAGCTTATGGCAGAATGTCTACGAGCAGTACTTC; abundance: NA; v_gene: TRBV11-2; d_gene: NA; len: 14; j_gene: TRBJ2-7
CDR3aa: CASSTGVSPPDTQYF; CDR3nt: TGTGCCAGCAGTACAGGAGTTTCGCCCCCAGATACGCAGTATTTT; abundance: NA; v_gene: TRBV28; d_gene: NA; len: 15; j_gene: TRBJ2-3
CDR3aa: CSGRGASETGELFF; CDR3nt: TGCAGCGGCAGGGGGGCTAGCGAGACCGGGGAGCTGTTTTTT; abundance: NA; v_gene: TRBV29-1; d_gene: NA; len: 14; j_gene: TRBJ2-2
CDR3aa: CAIQGGSGANVLTF; CDR3nt: TGTGCCATTCAAGGGGGCTCTGGGGCCAACGTCCTGACTTTC; abundance: NA; v_gene: TRBV5-4; d_gene: NA; len: 14; j_gene: TRBJ2-6
CDR3aa: CASTQGLNTEAFF; CDR3nt: TGTGCCAGCACCCAGGGCCTGAACACTGAAGCTTTCTTT; abundance: NA; v_gene: TRBV6-5; d_gene: NA; len: 13; j_gene: TRBJ1-1
CDR3aa: CASSLRQGQETQYF; CDR3nt: TGTGCCAGCAGCTTGAGACAGGGCCAAGAGACCCAGTACTTC; abundance: NA; v_gene: TRBV11-3; d_gene: TRBD1; len: 14; j_gene: TRBJ2-5
CDR3aa: CASSPRGGSGNTIYF; CDR3nt: TGTGCCAGCAGCCCCCGTGGCGGCTCTGGAAACACCATATATTTT; abundance: NA; v_gene: TRBV9; d_gene: NA; len: 15; j_gene: TRBJ1-3
CDR3aa: CASSQVVRDRGNGYTF; CDR3nt: TGTGCCAGCAGCCAAGTCGTTCGGGACAGGGGGAATGGCTACACCTTC; abundance: NA; v_gene: TRBV3-1/TRBV3-2; d_gene: TRBD1; len: 16; j_gene: TRBJ1-2
CDR3aa: CASSFASGNQPQHF; CDR3nt: TGCGCCAGCAGCTTTGCTTCAGGCAATCAGCCCCAGCATTTT; abundance: NA; v_gene: TRBV5-1; d_gene: NA; len: 14; j_gene: TRBJ1-5
CDR3aa: CASTTPGTGNYGYTF; CDR3nt: TGTGCCAGCACAACTCCCGGGACAGGAAACTATGGCTACACCTTC; abundance: NA; v_gene: TRBV19; d_gene: TRBD1; len: 15; j_gene: TRBJ1-2
CDR3aa: CASSSDRETEAFF; CDR3nt: TGTGCCAGCAGCTCCGACAGGGAAACTGAAGCTTTCTTT; abundance: NA; v_gene: TRBV7-3; d_gene: TRBD1; len: 13; j_gene: TRBJ1-1
CDR3aa: CASSPTRTGPSDTQYF; CDR3nt: TGTGCCAGCAGCCCAACCCGGACAGGGCCCTCGGATACGCAGTATTTT; abundance: NA; v_gene: TRBV3-1/TRBV3-2; d_gene: TRBD1; len: 16; j_gene: TRBJ2-3
CDR3aa: CASSPSRSAQFF; CDR3nt: TGTGCCAGCTCACCATCTAGGAGCGCGCAGTTCTTC; abundance: few; v_gene: TRBV18; d_gene: NA; len: 12; j_gene: TRBJ2-1
CDR3aa: CASSLMRVDAFF; CDR3nt: TGTGCCAGCAGCTTAATGAGGGTAGACGCTTTCTTT; abundance: NA; v_gene: TRBV11-2; d_gene: NA; len: 12; j_gene: TRBJ1-1
CDR3aa: CASSQVLGGGNTGELFF; CDR3nt: TGCGCCAGCAGCCAAGTACTTGGCGGGGGGAACACCGGGGAGCTGTTTTTT; abundance: NA; v_gene: TRBV4-1; d_gene: TRBD2; len: 17; j_gene: TRBJ2-2